The next 15 T cell receptor beta chains were all read from a single sample in a study of shared clonotypes between healthy human individuals. Repertoires were generated with immunoSEQ multiplex PCR, while TCRdb's copy carries only in-frame clones and drops some. The sample lists about 2 million clones, around 96% occurring once. Naive CD8 isolation took CD45RO-negative cells positively selected for CCR7 and excluded terminally differentiated effector memory CD45RA+ cells. Material: naive CD8+ T cells sorted from blood. The origin of the receptors is a man in his late teens or twenties in good health.

This chain connects TRBV9 to TRBJ2-2, with 9 bases that match TRBD2. The CDR3 runs 17 residues. The V segment lost 0 bases and the J segment 5 bases; nucleotides outside the gene matches: 8. Germline CDR1 is SGDLS and CDR2 is YYNGEE. For the CDR3, the DNA is TGTGCCAGCAGCGTAGAGGATAGCGGGAGTTCAACCGGGGAGCTGTTTTTT. Protein product: CASSVEDSGSSTGELFF.

The chain couples TRBV2 to TRBJ2-4; 7 bases are a match to TRBD1. The CDR3 consists of 15 residues. Trimming cost V 6 bases and J 4 bases; bases outside gene matches: 9. Per germline, CDR1 SNHLY and CDR2 FYNNEI. The CDR3 nucleotides read TGTGCCAGCAGGGAACCCGGGACAGTTAAAAACATTCAGTACTTC. Its protein is CASREPGTVKNIQYF.

This clone was observed a single time. V is TRBV29-1 and J is TRBJ2-7; TRBD1 matches at 10 bases. J gave up 5 bases and V 4 bases, and 5 bases lay outside the gene matches. Germline loops: CDR1 SQVTM, CDR2 ANQGSEA. There are 13 residues in the CDR3. This CDR3 is CSVGGTGDHEQYF. The CDR3 nucleotides are TGCAGCGTTGGAGGGACAGGGGACCACGAGCAGTACTTC.

J is TRBJ2-7 and V is TRBV13; 9 nucleotides align to TRBD1. CDR3 length equals 15 residues. Losses at the gene ends were 5 bases for V and 4 bases for J; bases not matched to a gene: 9. Looked up from germline, CDR1 is PRHDT and CDR2 is FYEKMQ (reference sequence). The CDR3 sequence: CASSARGTGFYEQYF. In DNA, the CDR3 is TGTGCCAGCAGCGCCAGGGGGACAGGGTTTTACGAGCAGTACTTC.

The chain combines TRBV19 with TRBJ1-4; no definite D call. CDR3 length equals 12 residues. Trimming pared 7 bases from V and 7 bases from J, leaving 10 bases between. Germline values: CDR1 LNHDA, CDR2 SQIVND (reference sequence). CDR3 sequence: CASNVWGEKLFF. The CDR3, as DNA: TGTGCCAGTAACGTCTGGGGTGAAAAACTGTTTTTT.

On this clone: This sample also contains other DNA sequences that code for the same CDR3. The V and J genes are TRBV13 and TRBJ2-5; no clear D gene. V lost 3 bases to trimming and J lost 1 base, with 6 bases between them. The CDR3 is made up of 13 amino acids. Germline V CDR1 and CDR2: PRHDT, FYEKMQ (reference sequence). The CDR3 reads CASSLRLQETQYF. The CDR3 coding sequence is TGTGCCAGCAGCTTGCGCCTCCAAGAGACCCAGTACTTC.

The chain recombines TRBV2 with TRBJ2-7, with 11 bases matching TRBD1. V trimming: 6 bases; J trimming: 7 bases; junction bases outside the gene matches: 11. From germline, CDR1 is SNHLY and CDR2 FYNNEI. This CDR3 region has 15 residues. The CDR3 coding sequence is TGTGCCAGCAGCGAACCGGACAGGGGGCTGGATGAGCAGTACTTC. Its translation is CASSEPDRGLDEQYF.

On this clone itself: Other DNA sequences within the sample encode an identical CDR3. J is TRBJ2-7 and V is TRBV4-3, with 7 bases fitting TRBD2. Germline V lookup: CDR1 LGHNA, CDR2 YSLEER. The V and J ends lost 4 bases and 3 bases, in that order; junction bases with no gene match: 6. This CDR3 contains 14 residues. CDR3 sequence reads: CASSPSTGGYEQYF. The CDR3 region has the DNA TGCGCCAGCAGCCCTTCAACGGGGGGCTACGAGCAGTACTTC.

J is TRBJ1-1 and V is TRBV7-9; tentative D call: TRBD1 (6 bases). Germline V CDR1 and CDR2: SEHNR, FQNEAQ (reference sequence). The ends were cut back, 5 bases at V and 0 bases at J, with 25 bases in the middle. The CDR3 is 19 residues long. DNA of the CDR3: TGTGCCAGCAGCCCCCCTACCCCGGGGGCCCGACCTATGAACACTGAAGCTTTCTTT. This sequence encodes CASSPPTPGARPMNTEAFF.

The chain employs TRBV28 and TRBJ1-4; no reliable D call. Trimming left V 2 bases short and J 2 bases short, with 9 bases between. There are 15 residues in the CDR3. CDR1 and CDR2 (germline): MDHEN, SYDVKM. CDR3 sequence: CASSLVGFTNEKLFF. DNA of the CDR3: TGTGCCAGCAGTTTAGTAGGGTTCACTAATGAAAAACTGTTTTTT.

The gene calls are TRBV6-6 and TRBJ1-1, with 8 bases fitting TRBD1. Per germline, CDR1 MNHNY and CDR2 SVGAGI (reference sequence). CDR3 size: 15 residues. With V trimmed by 5 bases and J by 5 bases, 10 bases remained unmatched. CDR3 in DNA: TGTGCCAGCAGTAAGGACAGGGAAGGAGGGACTGAAGCTTTCTTT. It translates to CASSKDREGGTEAFF.

V gene TRBV19 combines with J gene TRBJ2-2; no clear D. Trimming took 3 bases from V and 6 from J, leaving 8 bases between them. Germline-derived CDR1 and CDR2 are LNHDA and SQIVND (reference sequence). The length of the CDR3 is 13 residues. CDR3 DNA: TGTGCCAGTAGTATGTGGCAACCCGGGGAGCTGTTTTTT. Its protein is CASSMWQPGELFF.

The V call is TRBV6-6, the J call TRBJ2-7; D is undetermined. The CDR3 length is 14 residues. Germline V lookup: CDR1 MNHNY, CDR2 SVGAGI (reference sequence). Trimming took off 2 bases at V and 1 base at J, with 9 bases between the two ends. The CDR3 here is CASSYEARSYEQYF. The CDR3 coding sequence is TGTGCCAGCAGTTACGAAGCCAGATCCTACGAGCAGTACTTC.

Comment on this clone: Other DNA sequences in the sample encode the same CDR3. The gene calls are TRBV27 and TRBJ1-2; D is unresolved. Germline CDR1 is MNHEY and CDR2 is SMNVEV (reference sequence). The CDR3 is made up of 13 amino acids. Deletions cut 2 bases from V and 4 bases from J, with 8 bases between. The CDR3 nucleotides are TGTGCCAGCAGTTTAAGCCCGGCCTATGGCTACACCTTC. This gives the protein CASSLSPAYGYTF.

V gene TRBV4-1 combines with J gene TRBJ2-7; weak D call: TRBD1 (5 bases). V was trimmed by 2 bases and J by 6 bases, leaving 14 bases between them. Germline CDR1 is MGHRA and CDR2 is YSYEKL. The CDR3 covers 14 residues. CDR3 sequence (DNA): TGCGCCAGCAGCCAAACCCAAGGGGCTGGCGAGCAGTACTTC. It is translated as CASSQTQGAGEQYF.